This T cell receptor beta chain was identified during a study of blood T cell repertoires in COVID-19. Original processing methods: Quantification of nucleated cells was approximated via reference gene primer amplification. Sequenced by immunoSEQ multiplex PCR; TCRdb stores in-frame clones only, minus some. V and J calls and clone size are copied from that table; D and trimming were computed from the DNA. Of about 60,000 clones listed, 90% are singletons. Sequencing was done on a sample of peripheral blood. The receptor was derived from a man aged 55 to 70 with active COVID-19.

CDR3 in amino acids: CASSLAGRGNYGYTF. The CDR3 region has the DNA TGTGCCAGCAGCTTAGCGGGTAGGGGGAACTATGGCTACACCTTC. The rearrangement uses TRBV11-2 and TRBJ1-2; D might be TRBD1 (6 bases). There are 15 residues in the CDR3. With 1 base removed from V and 2 bases from J, the gap between germline ends came to 11 bases. Germline V lookup: CDR1 SGHAT, CDR2 FQNNGV.